A single sample gave rise to the 21 T cell receptor beta chains below, sequenced in a study of OX40 agonist ivuxolimab in advanced cancers. Using immunoSEQ multiplex PCR, the repertoire was profiled, and TCRdb retains in-frame clones only, with some absent. The data contain about 110,000 clones, around 93% of them singletons. This specimen consisted of CD4+ or CD8+ T cells sorted from blood, obtained in a trial of the OX40 agonist ivuxolimab. The origin of the receptors is an adult with an advanced solid tumor such as melanoma, head and neck, liver or kidney cancer.

V is TRBV21-1 and J is TRBJ1-1; TRBD1 was called by the table and not checked on the DNA. TRBV21-1 is an annotated pseudogene. This CDR3 is 16 amino acids long. The CDR3 protein is CASSKAPGQLNTEAFF. The CDR3 DNA reads as TGTGCCAGCAGCAAAGCCCCGGGACAACTGAACACTGAAGCTTTCTTT.

This clone was found once. The chain uses TRBV4-1 and TRBJ1-5, with TRBD1 matching 10 bases. This CDR3 spans 19 amino acids. CDR1 and CDR2 (germline): MGHRA, YSYEKL. V lost 3 bases, J lost 0 bases, and 11 bases stayed unmatched. In DNA form, the CDR3 reads TGCGCCAGCAGCCACCCCGACAGGGGGCGAGAATATAGCAATCAGCCCCAGCATTTT. This encodes CASSHPDRGREYSNQPQHF.

This rearrangement joins TRBV28 to TRBJ1-1; TRBD1 agrees at 9 bases. CDR1 is MDHEN and CDR2 is SYDVKM in the germline V gene. The CDR3 extends over 15 amino acids. The junction had 7 bases not matched to a gene; V was cut back by 6 bases and J by 2 bases. CDR3 nucleotide sequence: TGTGCCAGCAGATTGACAGGGGGTGGAAACACTGAAGCTTTCTTT. It specifies CASRLTGGGNTEAFF.

This chain connects TRBV19 to TRBJ2-7, with TRBD1 as a possible D gene (6 bases). Trimming shortened V by 5 bases and J by 6 bases, and 23 bases separated the two germline ends. The CDR3 is made up of 16 amino acids. Germline CDR1 reads LNHDA; CDR2 reads SQIVND (reference sequence). The CDR3: CASSVRTVAAVSEQYF. CDR3 bases: TGTGCCAGTAGTGTGCGGACAGTTGCTGCGGTCTCCGAGCAGTACTTC.

The rearrangement uses TRBV19 and TRBJ1-1; TRBD1 might be the D (6 bases). This CDR3 spans 14 amino acids. V was cut by 3 bases and J by 4 bases, with 12 bases left in between. Germline CDR1 is LNHDA and CDR2 is SQIVND (reference sequence). The CDR3 sequence: CASSMAYRATEAFF. The CDR3 DNA sequence: TGTGCCAGTAGTATGGCGTACAGGGCCACTGAAGCTTTCTTT.

This clone showed up just once. The CDR3 sequence is CSVELGGVTAGELFF. In DNA form, the CDR3 reads TGCAGCGTTGAATTGGGGGGCGTTACTGCCGGGGAGCTGTTTTTT. This chain uses TRBV29-1 with TRBJ2-2; D is tentatively TRBD1 or TRBD2 (6 bases each). V lost 2 bases to trimming and J lost 6 bases, with 16 bases between them. The CDR3 consists of 15 residues. Germline V gene lookup returns CDR1 SQVTM and CDR2 ANQGSEA.

The chain is built from TRBV19 and TRBJ1-2; D unresolved. Looked up from germline, CDR1 is LNHDA and CDR2 is SQIVND (reference sequence). Trimming took 3 bases from V and 3 from J, leaving 14 bases between them. This CDR3 is 15 amino acids long. The CDR3 bases are TGTGCCAGTAGTATGGCGGGGAGAAGGGACTATGGCTACACCTTC. It codes for CASSMAGRRDYGYTF.

The V call is TRBV7-2, the J call TRBJ2-7, with TRBD2 as a possible D gene (6 bases). This CDR3 spans 14 amino acids. Trimming took 3 bases from V and 2 from J, leaving 11 bases between them. Germline loops: CDR1 SGHTA, CDR2 FQGNSA. The CDR3 DNA reads as TGTGCCAGCAGCTTCAGCGGGCACACCTACGAGCAGTACTTC. Amino acid sequence: CASSFSGHTYEQYF.

The chain recombines TRBV5-4 with TRBJ2-5; TRBD2 matches at 12 bases. V lost 4 bases and J lost 5; bases outside the gene matches: 3. The CDR3 spans 14 residues. Germline V gene lookup returns CDR1 SGHNT and CDR2 YYREEE (reference sequence). CDR3 protein: CASSPGTSGETQYF. CDR3 DNA sequence: TGTGCCAGCAGCCCCGGGACTAGCGGGGAGACCCAGTACTTC.

This clone appeared a single time. The chain employs TRBV28 and TRBJ1-2, with TRBD1 matching over 11 bases. The CDR3 runs to 16 residues. J lost 4 bases, V lost 6 bases, and 10 bases had no gene match. CDR1 and CDR2 (germline): MDHEN, SYDVKM. The CDR3 DNA sequence: TGTGCCAGCAGCCTCATCGGACAGGGGGCCGGCTATGGCTACACCTTC. This sequence encodes CASSLIGQGAGYGYTF.

This chain uses TRBV5-1 with TRBJ2-7; 8 bases map to TRBD1. Germline V gives CDR1 SGHRS, CDR2 YFSETQ. J lost 3 bases, V lost 4 bases, and 6 bases had no gene match. The CDR3 runs 14 residues. CDR3 sequence (DNA): TGCGCCAGCAGCCAGACAGGGGAAAGCTACGAGCAGTACTTC. Translation gives CASSQTGESYEQYF.

The chain uses TRBV18 and TRBJ1-2; 9 bases are shared with TRBD1. CDR3 size: 17 residues. The germline V gene encodes CDR1 KGHSH and CDR2 LQKENI. V dropped 0 bases and J dropped 2; count of bases not matched to a gene: 7. The CDR3 DNA sequence: TGTGCCAGCTCACCACCAAATACAGGGGGCGCCAACTATGGCTACACCTTC. Amino acids: CASSPPNTGGANYGYTF.

The chain links TRBV28 to TRBJ2-7; D may correspond to TRBD1 or TRBD2 (5 bases each). Trimming removed 6 bases from V and 5 bases from J, with 14 bases in between. Germline lookup yields CDR1 MDHEN and CDR2 SYDVKM. The CDR3 spans 13 residues. The CDR3 sequence: CASRTTRGDEQYF. CDR3 DNA sequence: TGTGCCAGCAGAACCACGAGGGGCGACGAGCAGTACTTC.

The rearrangement links TRBV11-1 to TRBJ2-7, with TRBD1 identical over 7 bases. Germline CDR1 SGHAT, CDR2 FQDESV (reference sequence). V lost 3 bases, J lost 2 bases, and 13 bases stayed unmatched. The CDR3 has 17 amino acids. Written as DNA, the CDR3 is TGTGCCAGCAGCTTGAAATGGGGAAACAGGGGTACCTACGAGCAGTACTTC. This encodes CASSLKWGNRGTYEQYF.

This chain joins TRBV7-3 and TRBJ2-2; no clear D. The CDR3 totals 13 residues. The V end lost 2 bases, the J end lost 4 bases, and 5 bases lay between the germline ends. From germline, CDR1 is SGHTA and CDR2 FQGTGA. In DNA, the CDR3 is TGTGCCAGCAGCTTACAGCTCACCGGGGAGCTGTTTTTT. Its protein is CASSLQLTGELFF. The complete variable domain, with remaining parts taken from reference TRBV7-3 and TRBJ2-2, reads GAGVSQTPSNKVTEKGKYVELRCDPISGHTALYWYRQSLGQGPEFLIYFQGTGAADDSGLPNDRFFAVRPEGSVSTLKIQRTERGDSAVYLCASSLQLTGELFFGEGSRLTVL.

V usage is TRBV7-2 and J usage is TRBJ2-1; 10 bases agree with TRBD2. Germline CDR1 reads SGHTA; CDR2 reads FQGNSA. With V trimmed by 2 bases and J by 5 bases, 12 bases remained unmatched. This CDR3 is 18 amino acids long. DNA for the CDR3: TGTGCCAGCAGCTTATATGGCGGCGGACTAGCGGCTAACAATGAGCAGTTCTTC. As protein: CASSLYGGGLAANNEQFF.

The V gene is TRBV6-5, the J gene TRBJ1-3; D is undetermined. The CDR3 sequence is 15 residues long. V was pared by 3 bases and J by 1 base, with 10 bases between. The germline gives CDR1 MNHEY, CDR2 SVGAGI. The CDR3 spells CASSYLGLSGNTIYF. The DNA of the CDR3 is TGTGCCAGCAGTTATTTGGGTTTATCTGGAAACACCATATATTTT.

This sequence joins TRBV10-3 and TRBJ1-2; 10 positions match TRBD1. The germline V gene has CDR1 ENHRY and CDR2 SYGVKD. The V segment lost 6 bases and the J segment 2 bases; nucleotides outside the gene matches: 0. The CDR3 sequence is 13 residues long. CDR3 region: CAIRTGGNYGYTF. CDR3 nucleotide sequence: TGTGCCATCAGGACAGGGGGCAACTATGGCTACACCTTC.

The chain carries TRBV5-1 and TRBJ1-1; 8 positions agree with TRBD1. The length of the CDR3 is 16 residues. CDR1 and CDR2 (germline): SGHRS, YFSETQ. The ends lost 1 base at V and 1 base at J; junction bases unmatched: 6. CDR3 nucleotides: TGCGCCAGCAGCTTGATGGAAACAGGGGGGAACACTGAAGCTTTCTTT. This translates into CASSLMETGGNTEAFF.

V gene TRBV28 combines with J gene TRBJ2-7; D might be TRBD1 or TRBD2, each matching 6 bases. Trimming took 6 bases from V and 6 from J, leaving 18 bases between them. CDR1 is MDHEN, CDR2 SYDVKM, per germline. This CDR3 comprises 14 residues. The CDR3 DNA reads as TGTGCCAGCAGAGCCCCAGGGGTGCGGGGCGAGCAGTACTTC. It codes for CASRAPGVRGEQYF.

The chain has TRBV6-5 and TRBJ2-2, with unresolved D. Germline CDR1 and CDR2: MNHEY and SVGAGI. Trimming pared 6 bases from V and 7 bases from J, leaving 9 bases between. CDR3 length: 12 residues. CDR3 in DNA: TGTGCCAGCAGCCCTCAAATCGGGGAGCTGTTTTTT. Its translation: CASSPQIGELFF.